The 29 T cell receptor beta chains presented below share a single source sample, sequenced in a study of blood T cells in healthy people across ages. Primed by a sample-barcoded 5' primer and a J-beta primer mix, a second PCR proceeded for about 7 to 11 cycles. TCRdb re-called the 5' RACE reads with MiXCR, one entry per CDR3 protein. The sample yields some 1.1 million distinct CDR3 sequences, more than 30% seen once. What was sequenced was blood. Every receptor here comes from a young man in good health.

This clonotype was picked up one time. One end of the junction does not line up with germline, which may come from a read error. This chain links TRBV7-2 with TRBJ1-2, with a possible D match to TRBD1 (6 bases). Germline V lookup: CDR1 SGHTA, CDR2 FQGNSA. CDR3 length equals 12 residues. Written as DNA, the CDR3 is TGTGCCAGCAGCTATGGACAGAATGGCTGCACCTTC. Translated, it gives CASSYGQNGCTF.

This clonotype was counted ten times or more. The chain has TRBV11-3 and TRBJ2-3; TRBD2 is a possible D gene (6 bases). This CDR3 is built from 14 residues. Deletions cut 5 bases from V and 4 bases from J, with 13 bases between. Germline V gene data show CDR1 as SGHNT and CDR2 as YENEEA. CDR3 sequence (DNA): TGTGCCAGCAGCGCGGGGCTAGCATCAGATACGCAGTATTTT. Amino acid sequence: CASSAGLASDTQYF.

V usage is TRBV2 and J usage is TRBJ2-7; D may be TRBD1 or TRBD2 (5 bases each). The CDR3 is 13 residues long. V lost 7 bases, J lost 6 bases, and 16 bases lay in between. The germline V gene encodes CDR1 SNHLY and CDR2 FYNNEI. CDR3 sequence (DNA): TGTGCCAGCATGAGGGGTGCAGTCGGCGAGCAGTACTTC. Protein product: CASMRGAVGEQYF.

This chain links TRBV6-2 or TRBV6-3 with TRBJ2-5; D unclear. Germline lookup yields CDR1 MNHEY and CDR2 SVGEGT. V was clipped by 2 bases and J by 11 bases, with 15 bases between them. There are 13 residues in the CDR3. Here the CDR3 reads CASSYTWAGEQYF. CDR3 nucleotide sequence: TGTGCCAGCAGTTACACGTGGGCCGGTGAGCAGTACTTC.

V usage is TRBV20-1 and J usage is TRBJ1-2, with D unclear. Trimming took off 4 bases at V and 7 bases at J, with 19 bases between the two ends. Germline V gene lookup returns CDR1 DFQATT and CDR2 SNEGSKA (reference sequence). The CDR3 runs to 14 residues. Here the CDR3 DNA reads TGCAGTGCTAACGGACCGAGTTACGCCTGTGGCTACACCTTC. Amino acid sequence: CSANGPSYACGYTF.

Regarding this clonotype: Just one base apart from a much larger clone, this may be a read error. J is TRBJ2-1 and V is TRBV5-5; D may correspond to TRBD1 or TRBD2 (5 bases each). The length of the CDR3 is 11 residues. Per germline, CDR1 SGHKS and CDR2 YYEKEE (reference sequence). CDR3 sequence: CASSWGNGQFF. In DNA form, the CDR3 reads TGTGCCAGCAGCTGGGGGAATGGGCAGTTCTTC.

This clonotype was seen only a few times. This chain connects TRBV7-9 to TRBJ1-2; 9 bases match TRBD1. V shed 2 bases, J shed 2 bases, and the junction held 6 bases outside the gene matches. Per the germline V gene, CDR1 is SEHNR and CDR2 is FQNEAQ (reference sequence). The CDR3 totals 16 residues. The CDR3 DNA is TGTGCCAGCAGCTTAACGGACAGGGGAGGGAACTATGGCTACACCTTC. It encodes CASSLTDRGGNYGYTF. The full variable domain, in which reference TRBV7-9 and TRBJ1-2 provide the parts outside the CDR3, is DTGVSQNPRHKITKRGQNVTFRCDPISEHNRLYWYRQTLGQGPEFLTYFQNEAQLEKSRLLSDRFSAERPKGSFSTLEIQRTEQGDSAMYLCASSLTDRGGNYGYTFGSGTRLTVV.

The CDR3 region has the DNA TGCGCCAGCAGCTTGGCCGGGACAGCCTATTCACCCCTCCACTTT. It yields the protein CASSLAGTAYSPLHF. The V and J genes are TRBV5-1 and TRBJ1-6; 7 nucleotides match TRBD1. V lost 0 bases, J lost 8 bases, and 5 bases stayed unmatched. The CDR3 spans 15 residues. Germline lookup yields CDR1 SGHRS and CDR2 YFSETQ.

DNA of the CDR3: TGTGCCAGCAGTCCAGGTTGGTCCTACGAGCAGTACTTC. This translates into CASSPGWSYEQYF. This chain connects TRBV27 to TRBJ2-7; D remains unclear. The CDR3 contains 13 residues. V was pared by 5 bases and J by 1 base, with 9 bases between. The germline V gene encodes CDR1 MNHEY and CDR2 SMNVEV (reference sequence).

The DNA for the CDR3 is TGTGCCAGCAGAAAGTCAGGGGAGTGGCTAGGTACGCAGTATTTT. It yields the protein CASRKSGEWLGTQYF. The V and J genes are TRBV12-3 or TRBV12-4 and TRBJ2-3; the D gene is possibly TRBD1 (6 bases). The CDR3 extends over 15 amino acids. Trimming shortened V by 6 bases and J by 8 bases, and 21 bases separated the two germline ends.

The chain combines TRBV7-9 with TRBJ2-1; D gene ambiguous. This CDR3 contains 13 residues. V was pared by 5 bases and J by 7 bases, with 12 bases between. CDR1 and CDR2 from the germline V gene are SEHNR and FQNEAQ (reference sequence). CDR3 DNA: TGTGCCAGCAGCCTATCAGCAGTAAATGAGCAGTTCTTC. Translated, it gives CASSLSAVNEQFF.

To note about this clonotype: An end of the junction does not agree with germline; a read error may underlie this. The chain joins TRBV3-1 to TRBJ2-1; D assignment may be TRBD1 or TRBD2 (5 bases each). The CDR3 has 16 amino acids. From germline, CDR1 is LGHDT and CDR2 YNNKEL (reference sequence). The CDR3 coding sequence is TGTGCCAGCAGCCAAGATTTGGGACGCAACTACAATAAGCAGTTCTTC. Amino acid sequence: CASSQDLGRNYNKQFF.

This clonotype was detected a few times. This chain's CDR3 is CASSSREGEKLFF. DNA of the CDR3: TGTGCCAGCAGTTCAAGGGAGGGTGAAAAACTGTTTTTT. The chain employs TRBV6-6 and TRBJ1-4; D is unresolved. Germline CDR1 is MNHNY and CDR2 is SVGAGI (reference sequence). There are 13 residues in the CDR3. Trimming left V 4 bases short and J 7 bases short, with 10 bases between.

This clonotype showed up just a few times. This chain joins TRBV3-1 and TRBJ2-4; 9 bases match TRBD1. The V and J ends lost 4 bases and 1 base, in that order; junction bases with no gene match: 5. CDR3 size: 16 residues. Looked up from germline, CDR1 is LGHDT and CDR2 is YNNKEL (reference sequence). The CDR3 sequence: CASSLRTGEAKNIQYF. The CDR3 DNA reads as TGTGCCAGCAGCCTTCGGACAGGGGAGGCCAAAAACATTCAGTACTTC.

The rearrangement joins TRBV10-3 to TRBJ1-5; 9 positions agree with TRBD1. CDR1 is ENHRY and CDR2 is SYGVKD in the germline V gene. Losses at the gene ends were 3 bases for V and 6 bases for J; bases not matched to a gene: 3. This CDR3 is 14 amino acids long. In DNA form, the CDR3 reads TGTGCCATCAGTGATACAGGGGGCGGTCAGCCCCAGCATTTT. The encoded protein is CAISDTGGGQPQHF.

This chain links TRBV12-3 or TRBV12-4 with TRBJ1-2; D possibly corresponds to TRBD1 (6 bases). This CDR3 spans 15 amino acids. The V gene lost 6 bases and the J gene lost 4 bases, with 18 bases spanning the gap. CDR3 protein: CASSPRRTGSYGYTF. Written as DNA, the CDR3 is TGTGCCAGCAGCCCAAGACGTACAGGGAGCTATGGCTACACCTTC.

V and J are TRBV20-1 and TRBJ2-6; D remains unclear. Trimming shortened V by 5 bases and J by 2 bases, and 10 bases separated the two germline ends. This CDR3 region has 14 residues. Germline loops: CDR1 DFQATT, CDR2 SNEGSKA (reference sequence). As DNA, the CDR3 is TGCAGTGCTGCGCCATTCGCTGGGGCCAACGTCCTGACTTTC. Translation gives CSAAPFAGANVLTF.

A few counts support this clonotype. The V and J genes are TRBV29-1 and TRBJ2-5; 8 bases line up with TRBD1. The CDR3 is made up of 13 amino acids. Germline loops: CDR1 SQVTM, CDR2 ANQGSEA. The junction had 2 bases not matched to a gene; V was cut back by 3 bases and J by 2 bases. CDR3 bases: TGCAGCGTTGACAGGGGGCCACAAGAGACCCAGTACTTC. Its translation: CSVDRGPQETQYF.

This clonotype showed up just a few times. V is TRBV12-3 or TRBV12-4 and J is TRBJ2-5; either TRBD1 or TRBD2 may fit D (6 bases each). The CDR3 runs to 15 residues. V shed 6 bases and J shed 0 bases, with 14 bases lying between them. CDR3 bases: TGTGCCAGCAGCCGATTGGGGGGCTACCAAGAGACCCAGTACTTC. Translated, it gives CASSRLGGYQETQYF.

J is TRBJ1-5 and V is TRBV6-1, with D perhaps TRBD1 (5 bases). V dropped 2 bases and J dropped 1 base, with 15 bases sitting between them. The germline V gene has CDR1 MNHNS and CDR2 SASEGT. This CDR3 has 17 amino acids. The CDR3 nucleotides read TGTGCCAGCAGTGAAAGCCGGGCCCAGGGCAGCAATCAGCCCCAGCATTTT. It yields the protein CASSESRAQGSNQPQHF.

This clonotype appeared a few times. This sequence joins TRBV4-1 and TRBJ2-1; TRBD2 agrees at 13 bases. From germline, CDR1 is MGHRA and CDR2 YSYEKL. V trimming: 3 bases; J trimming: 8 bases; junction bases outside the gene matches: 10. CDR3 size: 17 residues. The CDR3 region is CASSHSTSGGARYEQFF. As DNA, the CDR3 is TGCGCCAGCAGCCATTCTACTAGCGGGGGGGCCCGGTATGAGCAGTTCTTC.

The CDR3 DNA reads TGTGCCAGCAGCTCAGGGGTGCACACTGAAGCTTTCTTT. The encoded protein is CASSSGVHTEAFF. The gene calls are TRBV5-5 and TRBJ1-1; D might be TRBD1 (6 bases). The CDR3 contains 13 residues. Trimming pared 3 bases from V and 3 bases from J, leaving 9 bases between. Germline CDR1 and CDR2: SGHKS and YYEKEE (reference sequence). The variable domain in full, completed from reference TRBV5-5 and TRBJ1-1, reads DAGVTQSPTHLIKTRGQQVTLRCSPISGHKSVSWYQQVLGQGPQFIFQYYEKEERGRGNFPDRFSARQFPNYSSELNVNALLLGDSALYLCASSSGVHTEAFFGQGTRLTVV.

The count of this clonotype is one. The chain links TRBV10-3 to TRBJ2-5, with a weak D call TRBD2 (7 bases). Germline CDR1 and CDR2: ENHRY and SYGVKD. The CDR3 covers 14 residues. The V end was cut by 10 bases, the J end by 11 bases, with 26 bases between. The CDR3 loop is CATRAGLGDNEQYF. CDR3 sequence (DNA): TGTGCCACAAGAGCGGGGTTGGGGGACAATGAGCAGTACTTC.

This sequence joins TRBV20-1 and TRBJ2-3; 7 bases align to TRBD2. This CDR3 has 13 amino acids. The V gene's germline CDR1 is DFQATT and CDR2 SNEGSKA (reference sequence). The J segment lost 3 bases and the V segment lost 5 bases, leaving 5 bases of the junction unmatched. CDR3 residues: CSARDSGTDTQYF. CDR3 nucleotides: TGCAGTGCTCGGGATAGCGGGACAGATACGCAGTATTTT.

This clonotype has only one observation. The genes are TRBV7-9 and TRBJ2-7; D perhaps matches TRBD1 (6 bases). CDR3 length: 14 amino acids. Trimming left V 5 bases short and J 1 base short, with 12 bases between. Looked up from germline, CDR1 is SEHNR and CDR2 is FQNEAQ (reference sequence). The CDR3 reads CASSPPQGSYEQYF. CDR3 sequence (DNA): TGTGCCAGCAGCCCCCCGCAGGGGTCCTACGAGCAGTACTTC.

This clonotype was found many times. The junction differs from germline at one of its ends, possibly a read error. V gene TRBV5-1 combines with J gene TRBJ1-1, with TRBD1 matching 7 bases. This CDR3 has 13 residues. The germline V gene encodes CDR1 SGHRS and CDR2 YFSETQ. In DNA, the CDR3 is TGTGCCAGCAGCCCGGGACAGCACACTGAAGCTTTCTTT. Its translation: CASSPGQHTEAFF.

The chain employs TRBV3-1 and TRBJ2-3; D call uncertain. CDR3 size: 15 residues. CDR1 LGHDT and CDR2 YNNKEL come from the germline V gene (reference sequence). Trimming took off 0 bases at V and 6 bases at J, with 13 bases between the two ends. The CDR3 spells CASSQDFTSRDTQYF. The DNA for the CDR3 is TGTGCCAGCAGCCAAGATTTTACTTCGAGGGATACGCAGTATTTT.

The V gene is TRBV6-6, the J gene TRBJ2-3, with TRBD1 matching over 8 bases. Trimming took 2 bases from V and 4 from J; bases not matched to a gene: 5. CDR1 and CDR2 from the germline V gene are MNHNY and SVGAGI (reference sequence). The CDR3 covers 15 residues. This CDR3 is CASSYQSRGPDTQYF. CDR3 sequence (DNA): TGTGCCAGCAGTTACCAGTCCAGGGGGCCAGATACGCAGTATTTT.

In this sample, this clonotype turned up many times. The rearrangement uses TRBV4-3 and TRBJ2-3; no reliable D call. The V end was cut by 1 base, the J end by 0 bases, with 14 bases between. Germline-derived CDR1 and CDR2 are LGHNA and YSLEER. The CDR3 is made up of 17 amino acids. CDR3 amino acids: CASSQGLPSSSTDTQYF. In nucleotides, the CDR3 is TGCGCCAGCAGCCAAGGGCTCCCCAGTTCTAGCACAGATACGCAGTATTTT.